This T cell receptor beta chain was recorded in a study of blood T cells in healthy people across ages. For the study at large: About one barcoded beta molecule was captured per two T cells (by template switching).

General study results and limits: Age brought a roughly linear fall in TCR beta diversity measured per million T cells.

This clonotype has a count of ten or more. Its antigen is still unknown. The authors ran a second PCR of about 6 to 12 cycles using a sample-barcoded 5' primer and a J-beta primer mix. The template-switch adaptor was a 5' adaptor with 12 random nucleotides. It tagged each cDNA molecule. A single record per CDR3 protein comes from TCRdb applying MiXCR to the 5' RACE reads. The sample has more than 800,000 distinct CDR3 sequences; around 26% are singletons. This TCR derives from a woman older than 75 in good health. What was sequenced was blood.

CDR3 coding DNA: TGTGCCAGCAGTCCAACTAGCAACGACGAGCAGTACTTC. As protein: CASSPTSNDEQYF. V gene TRBV6-5 combines with J gene TRBJ2-7; possibly TRBD2 for D (6 bases). V was pared by 5 bases and J by 5 bases, with 13 bases between. Germline V gene sequence: CDR1 MNHEY, CDR2 SVGAGI. The CDR3 extends over 13 amino acids.